This T cell receptor beta chain was documented in a study of metastatic and nonmetastatic thyroid tumors. No patient received treatment before thyroid surgery. This clone was observed many times. TCRdb reassembled clones from the PCR reads with MiXCR. This table holds about 28,000 clones, roughly 19% found once. The CDR3 extends over 17 amino acids. Germline V CDR1 and CDR2: SNHLY, FYNNEI. V dropped 0 bases and J dropped 2 bases, with 16 bases sitting between them. The chain carries TRBV2 and TRBJ2-5; tentatively, D is TRBD2 (6 bases). The receptor's source is a female donor with papillary thyroid cancer or a benign thyroid nodule (not recorded which). Some clones in this sample may be carry-over from other donors' samples. The specimen was blood. CDR3 amino acids: CASSEAVTGVGQETQYF. Written as DNA, the CDR3 is TGTGCCAGCAGTGAAGCGGTAACGGGAGTGGGTCAAGAGACCCAGTACTTC.